The T cell receptor (beta chain) described here comes from a study of Graves' ophthalmopathy and Graves' hyperthyroidism. Each donor who had ophthalmopathy showed moderate-to-severe activity, a CAS of ≥3, a NOSPECS of ≥4, and a duration under 3 months. The PBMC fraction was derived from about 9.5 ml of fresh peripheral blood. Germline CDR1 is MGHRA and CDR2 is YSYEKL. V gave up 0 bases and J gave up 3 bases, with 8 bases separating them. The length of the CDR3 is 14 residues. This clonotype was seen more than once but under ten times. The authors amplified TCR beta CDR3 regions from RNA transcripts. Following a first-round RT-PCR that used HTBI primers, a second-round multiplex PCR was carried out. TCRdb reanalysed the multiplex PCR reads using MiXCR and keeps one entry per CDR3 protein. Of around 670,000 distinct CDR3 sequences listed, 40% are singletons.

The chain is built from TRBV4-1 and TRBJ1-1, with TRBD1 as a possible D gene (6 bases). This sequence was found in an adult man with Graves' ophthalmopathy. The sample consisted of peripheral blood. The CDR3 loop is CASSQERGYTEAFF. The CDR3 DNA follows: TGCGCCAGCAGCCAAGAGAGGGGGTACACTGAAGCTTTCTTT.